This T cell receptor (beta chain) is from a study of blood T cell repertoires in COVID-19. Study-level information: PBMCs, B-cell-depleted T cells, or T cells provided the cDNA or gDNA that made up the material.

Source study methods: Nucleated cell counts were estimated from reference gene primer amplification. The protocol was immunoSEQ multiplex PCR, while the TCRdb copy is restricted to in-frame clones and leaves out a portion. Clonal size and the V and J genes are those of that table, whereas D and trimming came from the DNA. The data show some 250,000 clones, more than 75% seen once. The germline V gene has CDR1 MGHDK and CDR2 SYGVNS. The V end was cut by 1 base, the J end by 0 bases, with 13 bases between. This CDR3 has 17 amino acids. Sequenced sample: peripheral blood. The TCR originated in a woman younger than 45 who had recovered from COVID-19. The chain combines TRBV25-1 with TRBJ1-3; D is unclear. CDR3 sequence (DNA): TGTGCCAGCAGTGAATTGTCTAACGGGATCTCTGGAAACACCATATATTTT. It codes for CASSELSNGISGNTIYF.